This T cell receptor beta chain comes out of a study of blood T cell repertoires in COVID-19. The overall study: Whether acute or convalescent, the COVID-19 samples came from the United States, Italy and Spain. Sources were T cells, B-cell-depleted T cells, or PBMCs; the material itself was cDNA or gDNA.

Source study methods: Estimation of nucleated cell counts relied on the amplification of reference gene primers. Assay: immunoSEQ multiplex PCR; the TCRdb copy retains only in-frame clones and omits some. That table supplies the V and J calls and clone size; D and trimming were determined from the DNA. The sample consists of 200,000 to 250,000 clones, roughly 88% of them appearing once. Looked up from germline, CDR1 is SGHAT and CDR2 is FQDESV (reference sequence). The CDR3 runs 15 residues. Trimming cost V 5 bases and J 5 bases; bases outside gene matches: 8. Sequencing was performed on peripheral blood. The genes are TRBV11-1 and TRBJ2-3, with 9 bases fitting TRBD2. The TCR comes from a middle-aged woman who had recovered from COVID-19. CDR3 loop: CASSRGGAGGDTQYF. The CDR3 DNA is TGTGCCAGCAGCCGCGGGGGGGCCGGGGGAGATACGCAGTATTTT.